Presented here are 3 T cell receptor beta chains from one specimen sequenced in a study of T cells after yellow fever vaccination. A single record per CDR3 protein comes from TCRdb applying MiXCR to the 5' RACE reads. The sample contains 310,000 or so distinct CDR3 sequences, around 4% of which appear only once. The source material was PBMCs, sampled on the day of the yellow fever booster vaccination. All receptors derive from a man aged 18 to 30 who received the YFV17D yellow fever vaccine.

J is TRBJ1-2 and V is TRBV4-3, with D possibly TRBD1 on 6 matching bases. Germline loops: CDR1 LGHNA, CDR2 YSLEER. The CDR3 has 17 amino acids. Trimming pared 8 bases from V and 2 bases from J, leaving 24 bases between. CDR3 loop: CASGPGGAGGRNYGYTF. In nucleotides, the CDR3 is TGCGCCAGCGGACCTGGGGGGGCTGGGGGACGGAACTATGGCTACACCTTC.

This clonotype was recorded at least ten times. The chain couples TRBV24-1 to TRBJ1-1, with D unresolved. Germline CDR1 KGHDR, CDR2 SFDVKD. Trimming took 1 base from V and 7 from J, leaving 12 bases between them. The CDR3 loop spans 14 amino acids. In DNA, the CDR3 is TGTGCCACCAGTGATTTACGCGACCTCAATGAAGCTTTCTTT. Amino acids: CATSDLRDLNEAFF.

This clonotype was seen many times. The rearrangement uses TRBV29-1 and TRBJ2-5, with a tentative D call TRBD2 (5 bases). Germline V CDR1 and CDR2: SQVTM, ANQGSEA. V dropped 4 bases and J dropped 2 bases, with 11 bases sitting between them. CDR3 length: 13 amino acids. The CDR3 region is CSVVGDTQETQYF. In DNA form, the CDR3 reads TGCAGCGTTGTGGGAGACACACAAGAGACCCAGTACTTC. Full variable domain (rest looked up from reference TRBV29-1 and TRBJ2-5): SAVISQKPSRDICQRGTSLTIQCQVDSQVTMMFWYRQQPGQSLTLIATANQGSEATYESGFVIDKFPISRPNLTFSTLTVSNMSPEDSSIYLCSVVGDTQETQYFGPGTRLLVL.